Each of the 21 T cell receptor beta chains below was sequenced from the same sample in a study of cytomegalovirus exposure and HLA in healthy donors. The PCR employed 60 Vbeta primers together with 13 Jbeta primers. Data came from immunoSEQ multiplex PCR; TCRdb stores just in-frame clones and leaves some out. The table records approximately 130,000 clones, 65% to 90% of them present only once. Sequenced sample: PBMCs. The receptors derive from a girl aged 2 to 10 in good health and CMV-seronegative.

In nucleotides, the CDR3 is TGTGCCAGCACCCAATCCCGGGGGCGGGAGGGTTACGAGCAGTACTTC. Amino acid sequence: CASTQSRGREGYEQYF. This rearrangement joins TRBV25-1 to TRBJ2-7; the match to TRBD2 covers 9 bases. V gave up 7 bases and J gave up 4 bases; unmatched junction bases: 14. Germline V gene data show CDR1 as MGHDK and CDR2 as SYGVNS. CDR3 length: 16 amino acids.

This clone occurred a few times. The V gene is TRBV30, the J gene TRBJ1-2; perhaps TRBD1 as D (5 bases). Germline CDR1 reads GTSNPN; CDR2 reads SVGIG (reference sequence). CDR3 length: 13 residues. Trimming cost V 5 bases and J 6 bases, with 16 bases left between them. The CDR3 nucleotides are TGTGCCTGGTCCTTAATGGGGGGTAATGGCTACACCTTC. It yields the protein CAWSLMGGNGYTF.

The gene calls are TRBV6-5 and TRBJ2-1, with 8 bases lining up with TRBD2. Trimming removed 6 bases from V and 5 bases from J; junction bases left unmatched: 3. Germline V gene sequence: CDR1 MNHEY, CDR2 SVGAGI. The CDR3 consists of 13 residues. In DNA, the CDR3 is TGTGCCAGCAGCCGGGAGGGGGACAATGAGCAGTTCTTC. It encodes CASSREGDNEQFF.

CDR3: CASSITERLFF. The CDR3 coding sequence is TGTGCCAGCAGCATAACAGAGAGACTGTTTTTT. The chain recombines TRBV7-9 with TRBJ1-4, with unresolved D. The CDR3 is made up of 11 amino acids. The germline V gene encodes CDR1 SEHNR and CDR2 FQNEAQ (reference sequence). Between the trimmed V and J ends, which lost 5 bases and 13 bases, there was a span of 11 bases.

V gene TRBV7-2 combines with J gene TRBJ2-2, with TRBD1 matching over 7 bases. V lost 5 bases and J lost 5; bases outside the gene matches: 8. The CDR3 is made up of 15 amino acids. Germline V gives CDR1 SGHTA, CDR2 FQGNSA. This CDR3 is CASSPRQGRTGELFF. The CDR3 nucleotides are TGTGCCAGCAGCCCCCGACAGGGAAGGACCGGGGAGCTGTTTTTT.

The genes are TRBV6-5 and TRBJ1-2, with D perhaps matching TRBD1 (5 bases). The CDR3 consists of 15 residues. Germline V gene sequence: CDR1 MNHEY, CDR2 SVGAGI. Trimming removed 0 bases from V and 4 bases from J, with 12 bases in between. The CDR3 protein is CASSYSGRGFYGYTF. CDR3 nucleotides: TGTGCCAGCAGTTACTCGGGGCGGGGATTCTATGGCTACACCTTC.

The rearrangement uses TRBV30 and TRBJ2-3; 12 bases align to TRBD2. CDR3 length: 16 amino acids. CDR1 is GTSNPN and CDR2 is SVGIG in the germline V gene (reference sequence). The ends lost 0 bases at V and 10 bases at J; junction bases unmatched: 11. The CDR3 DNA reads as TGTGCCTGGAGTGTTGGGGCTAGCGGGAGGGCGAGGGCGCAGTATTTT. Its translation: CAWSVGASGRARAQYF.

V usage is TRBV7-9 and J usage is TRBJ2-5; TRBD2 matches at 9 bases. CDR1 SEHNR and CDR2 FQNEAQ come from the germline V gene (reference sequence). This CDR3 is 16 amino acids long. V lost 5 bases and J lost 1; bases outside the gene matches: 8. The CDR3 loop is CASSPYGTSSQETQYF. DNA for the CDR3: TGTGCCAGCAGCCCGTACGGGACTAGCTCCCAAGAGACCCAGTACTTC.

This chain connects TRBV5-4 to TRBJ2-3; D gene ambiguous. Trimming shortened V by 4 bases and J by 0 bases, and 15 bases separated the two germline ends. This CDR3 contains 16 residues. Germline V gives CDR1 SGHNT, CDR2 YYREEE (reference sequence). The CDR3 reads CASSKPGKPSTDTQYF. The CDR3 nucleotides are TGTGCCAGCAGCAAACCTGGCAAACCTAGCACAGATACGCAGTATTTT.

The V and J genes are TRBV6-1 and TRBJ2-5; no definite D call. Matching the DNA end better, TRBJ2-7 makes the J call doubtful. Germline CDR1 and CDR2: MNHNS and SASEGT. The CDR3 is 13 amino acids. This chain's CDR3 is CASSETPAYEQYF. The CDR3, as DNA: TGTGCCAGCAGTGAAACCCCCGCATACGAGCAGTACTTC.

V is TRBV19 and J is TRBJ2-7; tentatively, D is TRBD1 (6 bases). CDR3 length: 14 residues. Trimming removed 5 bases at V and 0 bases at J, with 11 bases between. From germline, CDR1 is LNHDA and CDR2 SQIVND (reference sequence). This chain's CDR3 is CASSPGVSSYEQYF. The CDR3 coding sequence is TGTGCCAGTAGTCCAGGGGTTAGCTCCTACGAGCAGTACTTC. Full variable domain (remainder filled in from reference TRBV19 and TRBJ2-7): DGGITQSPKYLFRKEGQNVTLSCEQNLNHDAMYWYRQDPGQGLRLIYYSQIVNDFQKGDIAEGYSVSREKKESFPLTVTSAQKNPTAFYLCASSPGVSSYEQYFGPGTRLTVT.

The chain employs TRBV5-1 and TRBJ1-1, with D perhaps matching TRBD1 (5 bases). V was shortened by 0 bases and J by 9 bases, with 18 bases between the two germline ends. This CDR3 is 15 amino acids long. The germline V gene has CDR1 SGHRS and CDR2 YFSETQ. CDR3 protein: CASSLALGVGMKAFF. CDR3 coding DNA: TGCGCCAGCAGCTTGGCCCTAGGGGTTGGCATGAAAGCTTTCTTT.

This clone was seen once. The chain recombines TRBV6-5 with TRBJ2-3; 9 bases fit TRBD2. V dropped 8 bases and J dropped 6; count of bases not matched to a gene: 9. Germline CDR1 MNHEY, CDR2 SVGAGI. CDR3 length equals 14 residues. CDR3 residues: CASRMGLADDTQYF. The DNA for the CDR3 is TGTGCCAGCCGGATGGGACTAGCAGACGATACGCAGTATTTT.

The rearrangement links TRBV6-5 to TRBJ2-6, with TRBD1 matching over 7 bases. V trimming: 2 bases; J trimming: 0 bases; junction bases outside the gene matches: 1. Germline-derived CDR1 and CDR2 are MNHEY and SVGAGI. The CDR3 contains 16 residues. The CDR3 here is CASSYAGGSGANVLTF. In DNA, the CDR3 is TGTGCCAGCAGTTACGCAGGGGGCTCTGGGGCCAACGTCCTGACTTTC.

In this sample, this clone turned up a few times. The gene calls are TRBV4-3 and TRBJ2-3; possibly TRBD2 for D (5 bases). V was pared by 3 bases and J by 5 bases, with 18 bases between. CDR1 is LGHNA and CDR2 is YSLEER in the germline V gene. This CDR3 contains 16 residues. Written as DNA, the CDR3 is TGCGCCAGCAGCCAGAGAGTTAACCTAGGAGGAGATACGCAGTATTTT. Amino acids: CASSQRVNLGGDTQYF.

This chain joins TRBV27 and TRBJ1-4, with 8 nucleotides matching TRBD1. CDR1 is MNHEY, CDR2 SMNVEV, per germline (reference sequence). The CDR3 has 15 amino acids. V was pared by 5 bases and J by 8 bases, with 10 bases of the junction left unmatched. The CDR3 DNA sequence: TGTGCCAGCAGTCCGGAGACAGGGGACCGAGAAAAACTGTTTTTT. As protein: CASSPETGDREKLFF.

V usage is TRBV7-3 and J usage is TRBJ2-3, with D possibly matching TRBD2 (5 bases). CDR3 length: 15 amino acids. CDR1 SGHTA and CDR2 FQGTGA come from the germline V gene. Trimming pared 4 bases from V and 3 bases from J, leaving 14 bases between. The CDR3 loop is CASSSNLRGTDTQYF. The CDR3 DNA follows: TGTGCCAGCAGCTCAAATCTTAGAGGGACAGATACGCAGTATTTT.

V gene TRBV2 combines with J gene TRBJ2-5; weak D call: TRBD2 (6 bases). The CDR3 runs 15 residues. In germline, CDR1 is SNHLY, CDR2 FYNNEI. V lost 8 bases and J 0 bases, leaving 16 bases between the germline ends. The CDR3 reads CASFASGLYQETQYF. The CDR3 DNA reads as TGTGCCAGCTTCGCGAGCGGGCTTTACCAAGAGACCCAGTACTTC.

The V call is TRBV5-4, the J call TRBJ2-7, with D possibly TRBD1 on 6 matching bases. In germline, CDR1 is SGHNT, CDR2 YYREEE (reference sequence). CDR3 size: 14 residues. Trimming pared 3 bases from V and 7 bases from J, leaving 17 bases between. The CDR3 reads CASSYGAGALEQYF. CDR3 DNA sequence: TGTGCCAGCAGCTACGGGGCAGGGGCCTTGGAGCAGTACTTC.

The gene calls are TRBV10-1 and TRBJ2-5, with D possibly being TRBD2 (6 bases). Looked up from germline, CDR1 is WNHNN and CDR2 is SYGVQD (reference sequence). The germline V and J ends were trimmed by 0 bases and 6 bases, with 8 bases remaining between them. This CDR3 contains 13 residues. CDR3 nucleotide sequence: TGCGCCAGCAGTGAGTCTGGAGGGAAGACCCAGTACTTC. Amino acids: CASSESGGKTQYF.

V is TRBV15 and J is TRBJ1-5; weak D call: TRBD1 (6 bases). V shed 3 bases and J shed 2 bases, with 11 bases lying between them. The germline gives CDR1 LNHNV, CDR2 YYDKDF (reference sequence). The CDR3 totals 15 residues. The CDR3 region has the DNA TGTGCCACCAGCAGCGCAAGACAGGGCAATCAGCCCCAGCATTTT. Amino acids: CATSSARQGNQPQHF.